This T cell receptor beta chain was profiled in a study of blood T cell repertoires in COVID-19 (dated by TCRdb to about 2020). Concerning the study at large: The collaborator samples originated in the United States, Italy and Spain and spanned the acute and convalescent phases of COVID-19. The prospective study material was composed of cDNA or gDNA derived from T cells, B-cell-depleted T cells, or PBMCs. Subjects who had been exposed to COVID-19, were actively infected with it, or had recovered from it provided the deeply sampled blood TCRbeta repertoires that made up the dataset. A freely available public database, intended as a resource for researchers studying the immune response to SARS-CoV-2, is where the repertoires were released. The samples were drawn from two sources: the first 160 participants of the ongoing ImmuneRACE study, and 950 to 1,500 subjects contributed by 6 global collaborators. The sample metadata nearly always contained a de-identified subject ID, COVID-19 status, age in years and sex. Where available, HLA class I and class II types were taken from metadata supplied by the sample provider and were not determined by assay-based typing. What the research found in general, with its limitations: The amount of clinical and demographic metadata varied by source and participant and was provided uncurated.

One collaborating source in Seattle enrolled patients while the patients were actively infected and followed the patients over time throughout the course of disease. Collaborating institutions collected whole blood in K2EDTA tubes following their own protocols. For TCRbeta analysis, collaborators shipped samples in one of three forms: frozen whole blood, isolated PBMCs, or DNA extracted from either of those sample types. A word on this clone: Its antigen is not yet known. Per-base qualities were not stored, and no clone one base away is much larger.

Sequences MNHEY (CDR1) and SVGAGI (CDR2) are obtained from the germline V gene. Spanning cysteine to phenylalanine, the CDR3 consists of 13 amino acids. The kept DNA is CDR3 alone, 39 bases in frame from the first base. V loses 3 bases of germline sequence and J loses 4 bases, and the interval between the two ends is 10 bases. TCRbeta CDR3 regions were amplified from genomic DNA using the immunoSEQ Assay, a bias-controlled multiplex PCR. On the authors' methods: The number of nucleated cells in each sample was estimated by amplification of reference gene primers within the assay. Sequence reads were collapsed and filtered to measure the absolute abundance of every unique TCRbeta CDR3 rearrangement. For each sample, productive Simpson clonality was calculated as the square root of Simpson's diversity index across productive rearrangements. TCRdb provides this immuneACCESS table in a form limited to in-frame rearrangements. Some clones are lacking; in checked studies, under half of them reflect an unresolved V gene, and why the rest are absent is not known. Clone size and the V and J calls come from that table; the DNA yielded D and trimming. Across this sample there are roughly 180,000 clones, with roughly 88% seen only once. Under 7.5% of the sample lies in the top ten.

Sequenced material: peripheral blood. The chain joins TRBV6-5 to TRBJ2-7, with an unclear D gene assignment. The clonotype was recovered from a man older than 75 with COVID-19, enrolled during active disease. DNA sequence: TGTGCCAGCAGTTATTCCCTTGAGTACGAGCAGTACTTC. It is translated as CASSYSLEYEQYF.